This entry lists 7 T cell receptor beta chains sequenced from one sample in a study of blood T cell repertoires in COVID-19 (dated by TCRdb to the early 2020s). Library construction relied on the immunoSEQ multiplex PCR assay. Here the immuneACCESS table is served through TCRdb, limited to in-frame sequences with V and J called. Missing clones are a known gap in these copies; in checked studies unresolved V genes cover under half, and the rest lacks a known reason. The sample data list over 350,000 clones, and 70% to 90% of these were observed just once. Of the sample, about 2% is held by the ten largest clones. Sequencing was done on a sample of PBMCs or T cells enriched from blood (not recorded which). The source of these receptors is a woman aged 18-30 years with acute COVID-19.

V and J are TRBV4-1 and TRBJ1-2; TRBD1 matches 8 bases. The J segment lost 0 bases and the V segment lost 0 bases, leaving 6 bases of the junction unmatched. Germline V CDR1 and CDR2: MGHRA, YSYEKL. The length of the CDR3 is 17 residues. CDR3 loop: CASSQDLGQGANYGYTF. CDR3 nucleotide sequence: TGCGCCAGCAGCCAAGATCTCGGACAGGGAGCTAACTATGGCTACACCTTC.

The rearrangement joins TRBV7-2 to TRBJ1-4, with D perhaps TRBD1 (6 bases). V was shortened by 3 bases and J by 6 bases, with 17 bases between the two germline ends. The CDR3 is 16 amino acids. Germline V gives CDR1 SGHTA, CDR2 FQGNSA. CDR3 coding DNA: TGTGCCAGCAGCTTTTCGTGGGGGCTACCCCATGAAAAACTGTTTTTT. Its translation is CASSFSWGLPHEKLFF.

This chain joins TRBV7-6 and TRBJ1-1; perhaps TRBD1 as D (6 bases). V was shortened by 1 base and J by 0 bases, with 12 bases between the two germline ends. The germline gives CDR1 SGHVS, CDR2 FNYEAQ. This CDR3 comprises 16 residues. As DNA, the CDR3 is TGTGCCAGCAGCTTAGAAGCGGACAGCCTGAACACTGAAGCTTTCTTT. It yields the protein CASSLEADSLNTEAFF.

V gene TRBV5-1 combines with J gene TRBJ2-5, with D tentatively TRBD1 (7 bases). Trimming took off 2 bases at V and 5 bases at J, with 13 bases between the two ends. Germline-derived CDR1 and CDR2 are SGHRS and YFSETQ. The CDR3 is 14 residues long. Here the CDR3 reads CASSLGDSGETQYF. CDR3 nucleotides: TGCGCCAGCAGCTTAGGGGACAGCGGGGAGACCCAGTACTTC. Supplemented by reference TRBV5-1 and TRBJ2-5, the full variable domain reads KAGVTQTPRYLIKTRGQQVTLSCSPISGHRSVSWYQQTPGQGLQFLFEYFSETQRNKGNFPGRFSGRQFSNSRSEMNVSTLELGDSALYLCASSLGDSGETQYFGPGTRLLVL.

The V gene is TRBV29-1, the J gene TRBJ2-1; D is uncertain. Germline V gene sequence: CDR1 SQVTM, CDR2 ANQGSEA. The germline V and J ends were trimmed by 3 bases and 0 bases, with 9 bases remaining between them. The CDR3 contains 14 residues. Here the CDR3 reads CSVDGDSSYNEQFF. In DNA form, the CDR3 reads TGCAGCGTTGATGGTGATAGCTCCTACAATGAGCAGTTCTTC.

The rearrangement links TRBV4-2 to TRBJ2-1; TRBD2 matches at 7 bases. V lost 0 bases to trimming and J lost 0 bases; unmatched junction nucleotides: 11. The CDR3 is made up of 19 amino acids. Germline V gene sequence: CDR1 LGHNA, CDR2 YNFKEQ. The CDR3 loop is CASSQEAGWGGGSYNEQFF. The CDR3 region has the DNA TGTGCCAGCAGCCAAGAAGCGGGTTGGGGGGGTGGCTCCTACAATGAGCAGTTCTTC.

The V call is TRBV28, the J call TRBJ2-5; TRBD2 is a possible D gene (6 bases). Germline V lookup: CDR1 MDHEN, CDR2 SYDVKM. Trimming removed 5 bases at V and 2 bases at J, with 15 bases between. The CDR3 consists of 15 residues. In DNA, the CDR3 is TGTGCCAGCAGTGCCGTGGTAGCGGTTCAAGAGACCCAGTACTTC. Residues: CASSAVVAVQETQYF.